This T cell receptor beta chain was recorded in a study of blood T cell repertoires in COVID-19. Generated by immunoSEQ multiplex PCR, the TCRdb table keeps only in-frame clones and is missing some. The sample carries under 400,000 clones, 85% to 90% recorded once. The CDR3 covers 13 residues. V was pared by 0 bases and J by 8 bases, with 1 base of the junction left unmatched. The germline V gene encodes CDR1 SGHAT and CDR2 FQNNGV. This receptor was obtained from a man between 18 and 35 years old with active or convalescent COVID-19. The source material was peripheral blood. V is TRBV11-2 and J is TRBJ2-1; 7 nucleotides match TRBD2. The CDR3 DNA reads TGTGCCAGCAGCTTAGATCGGGGGGATGAGCAGTTCTTC. Residues: CASSLDRGDEQFF.